Given below is one TCR beta chain in context. What it recognizes is unknown. The germline CDR1 and CDR2 sequences are SQVTM and ANQGSEA. V was trimmed by 2 bases and J by 1 base, leaving 8 bases between them. CDR3 length equals 13 residues. TCRdb's table, derived via immunoSEQ multiplex PCR, lists solely in-frame clones and lacks some. The sample lists 110,000 to 150,000 clones; over 75% were seen once. This entry belongs to a study of T cell responses to AZD1222 COVID-19 vaccine. Whole-study context: Second-dose groups at about 4 or about 12 weeks were pooled.

Study-level findings and limits: When two AZD1222 doses had been given, Spike-specific TCR breadth and depth rose.

The rearrangement joins TRBV29-1 to TRBJ2-5, with D unresolved. This sequence originates from an adult in good health. The sample in question was peripheral blood, obtained on day 0 of AZD1222 vaccination. The CDR3 loop reads CSVETDSQETQYF. In nucleotides, the CDR3 is TGCAGCGTTGAAACCGACTCCCAAGAGACCCAGTACTTC. The entire variable domain, with the rest obtained from reference TRBV29-1 and TRBJ2-5, is as follows: SAVISQKPSRDICQRGTSLTIQCQVDSQVTMMFWYRQQPGQSLTLIATANQGSEATYESGFVIDKFPISRPNLTFSTLTVSNMSPEDSSIYLCSVETDSQETQYFGPGTRLLVL.